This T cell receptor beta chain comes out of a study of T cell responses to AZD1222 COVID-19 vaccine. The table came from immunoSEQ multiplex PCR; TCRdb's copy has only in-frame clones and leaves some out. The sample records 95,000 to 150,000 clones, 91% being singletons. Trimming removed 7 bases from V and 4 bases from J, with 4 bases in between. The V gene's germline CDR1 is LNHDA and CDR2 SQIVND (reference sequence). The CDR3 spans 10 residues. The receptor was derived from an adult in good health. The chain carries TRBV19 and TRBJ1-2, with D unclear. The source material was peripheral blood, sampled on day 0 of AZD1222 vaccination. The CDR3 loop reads CASNAYGYTF. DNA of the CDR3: TGTGCCAGTAACGCCTATGGCTACACCTTC. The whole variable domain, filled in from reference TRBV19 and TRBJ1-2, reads DGGITQSPKYLFRKEGQNVTLSCEQNLNHDAMYWYRQDPGQGLRLIYYSQIVNDFQKGDIAEGYSVSREKKESFPLTVTSAQKNPTAFYLCASNAYGYTFGSGTRLTVV.